What follows are 5 T cell receptor beta chains derived from one specimen sequenced in a study of T cell responses to AZD1222 COVID-19 vaccine. Produced via immunoSEQ multiplex PCR; TCRdb's table is partial and in-frame only. The sample has 150,000 to 200,000 clones; about 90% are singletons. Specimen: peripheral blood, collected on day 0 of AZD1222 vaccination. These receptors all stem from an adult in good health.

The V gene is TRBV3-1 (or the pseudogene TRBV3-2), the J gene TRBJ2-1, with 7 bases that match TRBD2. The CDR3 runs to 17 residues. In germline, CDR1 is LGHDT, CDR2 YNNKEL (reference sequence). The J segment lost 1 base and the V segment lost 5 bases, leaving 11 bases of the junction unmatched. The CDR3 DNA reads TGTGCCAGCAGCGATTTGGAGCGGGATCCATCCTACAATGAGCAGTTCTTC. This sequence encodes CASSDLERDPSYNEQFF.

The sample holds one count of this clone. The chain links TRBV29-1 to TRBJ2-1, with TRBD2 identical over 7 bases. There are 13 residues in the CDR3. CDR1 and CDR2 from the germline V gene are SQVTM and ANQGSEA. The J segment lost 13 bases and the V segment lost 0 bases, leaving 9 bases of the junction unmatched. The CDR3 DNA follows: TGCAGCGTTGAAGAGGGGGGGGTACCCCCCCAGTTCTTC. Its translation is CSVEEGGVPPQFF.

V usage is TRBV6-5 and J usage is TRBJ1-3, with no clear D. The CDR3 has 12 amino acids. Looked up from germline, CDR1 is MNHEY and CDR2 is SVGAGI. Trimming removed 7 bases at V and 1 base at J, with 5 bases between. The CDR3 region is CASTGSGNTIYF. CDR3 in DNA: TGTGCCAGCACTGGGTCTGGAAACACCATATATTTT.

This clone was counted between two and nine times. V usage is TRBV28 and J usage is TRBJ1-1; D is possibly TRBD1 (6 bases). Deletions cut 3 bases from V and 3 bases from J, with 17 bases between. CDR3 length: 16 residues. CDR1 and CDR2 (germline): MDHEN, SYDVKM. The CDR3 nucleotides read TGTGCCAGCAGTTTGTATACTTTACAGGGCCACACTGAAGCTTTCTTT. The encoded protein is CASSLYTLQGHTEAFF.

The chain has TRBV27 and TRBJ2-2, with D unresolved. Between the trimmed V and J ends, which lost 5 bases and 1 base, there was a span of 2 bases. Germline CDR1 and CDR2: MNHEY and SMNVEV (reference sequence). This CDR3 has 12 residues. CDR3 in DNA: TGTGCCAGCAGTCTGAACACCGGGGAGCTGTTTTTT. It encodes CASSLNTGELFF.